The T cell receptor (beta chain) described here comes from a study of long-term antiretroviral therapy in people with HIV. Study summary: The oldest samples precede the 2015 immediate-ART recommendation by about a decade.

This CDR3 has 13 amino acids. V lost 4 bases and J lost 6, with 14 bases in between. CDR1 is SGHNT and CDR2 is YYREEE in the germline V gene (reference sequence). This clone has only a few counts. The immunoSEQ assay was v3.0, run at survey level. TCRdb keeps only in-frame clones here, not all; method: immunoSEQ multiplex PCR. The table records over 30,000 clones, 70% to 90% of them present only once. The sequence derives from a man younger than 35 with HIV. The J gene is TRBJ2-7, the V gene TRBV5-4; tentatively, D is TRBD2 (5 bases). The sequences come from unsorted PBMCs, collected 1.1 years after starting antiretroviral therapy. This CDR3 reads CASSPGSYGEQYF. The CDR3, as DNA: TGTGCCAGCAGCCCGGGAAGTTACGGCGAGCAGTACTTC.